Detailed here is one T cell receptor beta chain. What it binds is not known. The data are from a study of cytotoxic CD8 clonotypes in ibrutinib-treated CLL. Study as a whole: Response samples followed a median roughly 13 months of treatment, range 6 to 36. Overall study findings and caveats: Having risen at ibrutinib response, clonality had fallen back toward baseline by progression. Among the clonotypes, public ones were uncommon and contracted or held stable on treatment.

The method was immunoSEQ multiplex PCR; TCRdb's version includes in-frame clones alone and lacks a portion of them. This sample has over 100,000 clones; approximately 85% occur once, and the top ten carry roughly 2%. V lost 9 bases to trimming and J lost 1 base, with 12 bases between them. This CDR3 contains 13 residues. CDR1 and CDR2 (germline): ENHRY, SYGVKD. The genes are TRBV10-3 and TRBJ1-1; a possible D gene is TRBD1 (5 bases). The TCR sequence derives from a human donor with chronic lymphocytic leukemia. Sample: PBMCs, taken after 24 months of ibrutinib treatment. CDR3 nucleotides: TGTGCCATTTGTCCGGGACGGAACACTGAAGCTTTCTTT. Its translation is CAICPGRNTEAFF.